Below, 31 T cell receptor beta chains from the same sample are listed, as sequenced in a study of T-cell memory formation after mild COVID-19. TCRdb independently ran MiXCR on the 5' RACE reads; one entry per CDR3 protein. The table records fewer than 600,000 distinct CDR3 sequences, roughly a fifth of them present only once. The sequenced material came from PBMCs or a T cell subset sorted from them (not recorded which). These receptors were taken from an adult woman who had mild COVID-19 (a few samples of this study predate the infection). Cell type and time point are not known.

The chain combines TRBV20-1 with TRBJ2-7, with D perhaps TRBD2 (5 bases). The germline V gene has CDR1 DFQATT and CDR2 SNEGSKA (reference sequence). This CDR3 is 13 amino acids long. V lost 3 bases and J lost 2, with 11 bases in between. Here the CDR3 reads CSASGESTYEQYF. In DNA, the CDR3 is TGCAGTGCTAGCGGGGAATCGACCTACGAGCAGTACTTC.

The chain has TRBV14 and TRBJ1-2; D ambiguous. The CDR3 spans 12 residues. Germline CDR1 reads SGHDN; CDR2 reads FVKESK. V lost 0 bases and J 7 bases, leaving 6 bases between the germline ends. The CDR3 sequence: CASSQDFRGYTF. The CDR3 DNA sequence: TGTGCCAGCAGCCAAGATTTTCGTGGCTACACCTTC.

The table lists this clonotype with a few counts. The chain links TRBV15 to TRBJ1-4, with TRBD1 matching over 10 bases. The CDR3 spans 13 residues. CDR1 and CDR2 from the germline V gene are LNHNV and YYDKDF (reference sequence). With V trimmed by 10 bases and J by 5 bases, 4 bases remained unmatched. CDR3 in amino acids: CASRDRGNEKLFF. CDR3 nucleotides: TGTGCCAGCCGGGACAGGGGCAATGAAAAACTGTTTTTT.

This clonotype was observed a handful of times. This sequence joins TRBV7-3 and TRBJ1-4; 7 bases line up with TRBD1. Germline CDR1 is SGHTA and CDR2 is FQGTGA. V was clipped by 6 bases and J by 4 bases; unmatched bases: 11. CDR3 length: 16 amino acids. CDR3 loop: CASREREGAINEKLFF. Here the CDR3 DNA reads TGTGCCAGCAGGGAAAGGGAGGGGGCCATTAATGAAAAACTGTTTTTT.

This sequence joins TRBV5-8 and TRBJ1-1, with a possible D match to TRBD1 (5 bases). Germline loops: CDR1 SGHTS, CDR2 YDEGEE. The CDR3 consists of 15 residues. V was cut by 4 bases and J by 0 bases, with 13 bases left in between. The CDR3 loop reads CASSPSGDLNTEAFF. Here the CDR3 DNA reads TGTGCCAGCAGCCCCTCCGGGGACCTGAACACTGAAGCTTTCTTT.

This clonotype was picked up a small number of times. This rearrangement joins TRBV11-1 to TRBJ2-1, with TRBD2 identical over 9 bases. This CDR3 is 17 amino acids long. Germline trimming cut 6 bases from V and 4 bases from J; bases unmatched to any gene: 13. Germline loops: CDR1 SGHAT, CDR2 FQDESV (reference sequence). CDR3 sequence reads: CASRSTGTSYPYNEQFF. In DNA form, the CDR3 reads TGTGCCAGCAGATCGACCGGGACTAGCTATCCGTACAATGAGCAGTTCTTC.

The J gene is TRBJ1-1, the V gene TRBV11-1; D is ambiguous. CDR1 is SGHAT, CDR2 FQDESV, per germline (reference sequence). V was trimmed by 5 bases and J by 0 bases, leaving 16 bases between them. There are 16 residues in the CDR3. The CDR3 sequence is CASSHRKAVLNTEAFF. The CDR3 DNA reads TGTGCCAGCAGCCACCGAAAGGCAGTTTTGAACACTGAAGCTTTCTTT.

The chain is built from TRBV20-1 and TRBJ2-7; 9 nucleotides align to TRBD2. V shed 1 base and J 1 base; nucleotides not matched to a gene: 5. The CDR3 spans 15 residues. Germline V CDR1 and CDR2: DFQATT, SNEGSKA (reference sequence). The CDR3 loop reads CSARGVSGRSYEQYF. The CDR3 coding sequence is TGCAGTGCTAGAGGGGTTAGCGGGAGATCCTACGAGCAGTACTTC.

J is TRBJ2-2 and V is TRBV6-5, with D hard to call. This CDR3 is 14 amino acids long. Germline V gene data show CDR1 as MNHEY and CDR2 as SVGAGI. Trimming took off 2 bases at V and 3 bases at J, with 7 bases between the two ends. CDR3 sequence: CASSYNRDTGELFF. The CDR3 bases are TGTGCCAGCAGTTACAATCGAGACACCGGGGAGCTGTTTTTT.

The chain couples TRBV12-3 or TRBV12-4 to TRBJ1-2; TRBD1 might be the D (6 bases). The CDR3 is 14 amino acids. Trimming took off 3 bases at V and 7 bases at J, with 15 bases between the two ends. The DNA of the CDR3 is TGTGCCAGCAGTTTCAACCCAGGGGTGGGTGGCTACACCTTC. It codes for CASSFNPGVGGYTF.

The chain employs TRBV10-3 and TRBJ2-1; TRBD2 might be the D (6 bases). The CDR3 loop spans 16 amino acids. The germline V gene encodes CDR1 ENHRY and CDR2 SYGVKD. The V gene lost 3 bases and the J gene lost 4 bases, with 16 bases spanning the gap. Here the CDR3 reads CAISDRELGPYNEQFF. CDR3 nucleotides: TGTGCCATCAGTGACCGGGAGTTAGGGCCATACAATGAGCAGTTCTTC.

The rearrangement links TRBV7-3 to TRBJ2-3, with 8 bases matching TRBD2. Germline V gene lookup returns CDR1 SGHTA and CDR2 FQGTGA. The CDR3 totals 16 residues. V lost 5 bases and J lost 0; bases outside the gene matches: 7. The CDR3 is CASSPNSGTSTDTQYF. The CDR3 region has the DNA TGTGCCAGCAGCCCCAATAGCGGGACTAGCACAGATACGCAGTATTTT.

The V and J genes are TRBV24-1 and TRBJ2-7; 8 nucleotides agree with TRBD1. There are 12 residues in the CDR3. V lost 9 bases and J lost 4; bases outside the gene matches: 4. Germline assignment: CDR1 KGHDR and CDR2 SFDVKD. The CDR3 bases are TGTGCCACCGGCGACAGGGGTTACGAGCAGTACTTC. Translated, it gives CATGDRGYEQYF.

This chain uses TRBV20-1 with TRBJ1-4; D unclear. The CDR3 runs 13 residues. Germline CDR1 DFQATT, CDR2 SNEGSKA (reference sequence). V lost 4 bases, J lost 8 bases, and 14 bases lay in between. CDR3 region: CSATRGGSEKLFF. The CDR3 coding sequence is TGCAGTGCTACCCGAGGCGGTTCCGAAAAACTGTTTTTT.

V and J are TRBV30 and TRBJ2-1, with 7 bases aligning to TRBD1. J lost 6 bases, V lost 1 base, and 3 bases had no gene match. This CDR3 comprises 13 residues. Germline CDR1 reads GTSNPN; CDR2 reads SVGIG (reference sequence). The CDR3 protein is CAWSGGGPNEQFF. DNA of the CDR3: TGTGCCTGGAGTGGAGGGGGCCCCAATGAGCAGTTCTTC.

The gene calls are TRBV24-1 and TRBJ2-7; 9 bases fit TRBD1. The CDR3 consists of 16 residues. The trim removed 3 bases at V and 2 bases at J, leaving 7 bases unmatched. Germline V gene sequence: CDR1 KGHDR, CDR2 SFDVKD. The CDR3 loop is CATSDPSGTGTYEQYF. The CDR3 DNA follows: TGTGCCACCAGTGATCCCTCCGGGACAGGGACCTACGAGCAGTACTTC.

This clonotype was counted a few times. This rearrangement joins TRBV7-9 to TRBJ1-1, with 8 bases identical to TRBD1. Germline values: CDR1 SEHNR, CDR2 FQNEAQ (reference sequence). Trimming at V came to 5 bases and at J to 4 bases, leaving 6 bases not matched to a gene. This CDR3 has 14 amino acids. CDR3 residues: CASSTQGATTEAFF. The CDR3 region has the DNA TGTGCCAGCAGCACCCAGGGGGCGACCACTGAAGCTTTCTTT. Based on the CDR3 plus reference TRBV7-9 and TRBJ1-1, the full variable domain is DTGVSQNPRHKITKRGQNVTFRCDPISEHNRLYWYRQTLGQGPEFLTYFQNEAQLEKSRLLSDRFSAERPKGSFSTLEIQRTEQGDSAMYLCASSTQGATTEAFFGQGTRLTVV.

This clonotype has just a few counts. The V and J genes are TRBV7-8 and TRBJ1-5; 8 bases line up with TRBD1. Trimming at V came to 2 bases and at J to 6 bases, leaving 6 bases not matched to a gene. Germline-derived CDR1 and CDR2 are SGHVS and FQNEAQ. This CDR3 is built from 15 residues. The CDR3 loop is CASSLNRGAGQPQHF. The CDR3 nucleotides read TGTGCCAGCAGCTTAAACAGGGGGGCAGGTCAGCCCCAGCATTTT.

A few counts support this clonotype. The rearrangement uses TRBV5-5 and TRBJ1-2; possible D gene TRBD1, 5 bases. The length of the CDR3 is 14 residues. The germline V gene has CDR1 SGHKS and CDR2 YYEKEE (reference sequence). The V and J ends lost 0 bases and 8 bases respectively, with 14 bases between them. CDR3: CASSLVREVRGYTF. CDR3 DNA sequence: TGTGCCAGCAGCTTGGTCAGGGAAGTGCGCGGCTACACCTTC.

This clonotype occurred many times. J is TRBJ2-5 and V is TRBV28, with TRBD2 matching 9 bases. The V and J ends lost 5 bases and 1 base, in that order; junction bases with no gene match: 14. The CDR3 contains 18 residues. Looked up from germline, CDR1 is MDHEN and CDR2 is SYDVKM. CDR3 loop: CASSLMGAAGGPQETQYF. DNA for the CDR3: TGTGCCAGCAGTCTTATGGGGGCGGCGGGAGGGCCCCAAGAGACCCAGTACTTC.

This sequence joins TRBV7-2 and TRBJ2-7; 9 bases are shared with TRBD1. The CDR3 runs to 15 residues. The germline gives CDR1 SGHTA, CDR2 FQGNSA. J was trimmed by 3 bases and V by 6 bases; bases with no gene match: 9. The CDR3 spells CASSFSGQGLYEQYF. CDR3 nucleotide sequence: TGTGCCAGCAGTTTCTCGGGACAGGGCCTCTACGAGCAGTACTTC.

The rearrangement joins TRBV7-9 to TRBJ1-5; the D is unclear. Deletions cut 0 bases from V and 0 bases from J, with 6 bases between. This CDR3 spans 15 amino acids. Germline V gives CDR1 SEHNR, CDR2 FQNEAQ (reference sequence). The CDR3 nucleotides read TGTGCCAGCAGCTTAGCGATCGGTAGCAATCAGCCCCAGCATTTT. Protein sequence: CASSLAIGSNQPQHF.

This rearrangement joins TRBV7-9 to TRBJ1-4; D unresolved. The CDR3 consists of 16 residues. The V end lost 5 bases, the J end lost 6 bases, and 19 bases lay between the germline ends. Looked up from germline, CDR1 is SEHNR and CDR2 is FQNEAQ (reference sequence). Written as DNA, the CDR3 is TGTGCCAGCAGCCTGCGGGATAACAGTTTGGATGAAAAACTGTTTTTT. It encodes CASSLRDNSLDEKLFF.

The chain carries TRBV3-1 and TRBJ2-1, with 9 bases lining up with TRBD2. V was pared by 1 base and J by 1 base, with 5 bases of the junction left unmatched. Germline CDR1 LGHDT, CDR2 YNNKEL (reference sequence). The CDR3 spans 17 residues. CDR3 sequence: CASSQALTSGSYNEQFF. The CDR3 nucleotides read TGTGCCAGCAGCCAAGCCCTTACTAGCGGGTCCTACAATGAGCAGTTCTTC.

V and J are TRBV4-1 and TRBJ2-7, with 9 positions matching TRBD2. The germline V gene encodes CDR1 MGHRA and CDR2 YSYEKL. This CDR3 has 16 amino acids. Germline trimming cut 1 base from V and 5 bases from J; bases unmatched to any gene: 9. The DNA of the CDR3 is TGCGCCAGCAGCCAAGGCCGGACTAGCGTGATCAACGAGCAGTACTTC. Its translation is CASSQGRTSVINEQYF.

V usage is TRBV11-2 and J usage is TRBJ2-3; D tentatively reads TRBD1 or TRBD2 (5 bases each). The CDR3 runs to 12 residues. Trimming removed 8 bases from V and 3 bases from J, with 9 bases in between. The germline gives CDR1 SGHAT, CDR2 FQNNGV. The CDR3: CASGGRTDTQYF. CDR3 nucleotide sequence: TGTGCCAGCGGGGGTCGAACAGATACGCAGTATTTT.

A few counts support this clonotype. The chain employs TRBV27 and TRBJ2-7; D remains unclear. The CDR3 sequence is 14 residues long. Deletions cut 3 bases from V and 1 base from J, with 10 bases between. The V gene's germline CDR1 is MNHEY and CDR2 SMNVEV (reference sequence). The CDR3 spells CASSFRGTSYEQYF. CDR3 nucleotides: TGTGCCAGCAGTTTCCGCGGTACTTCCTACGAGCAGTACTTC.

The chain recombines TRBV11-2 with TRBJ2-7; 8 positions match TRBD2. The V gene's germline CDR1 is SGHAT and CDR2 FQNNGV. CDR3 length equals 14 residues. V gave up 5 bases and J gave up 2 bases; unmatched junction bases: 5. The CDR3 reads CASSISGSPYEQYF. The CDR3 DNA sequence: TGTGCCAGCAGCATCAGCGGGAGTCCCTACGAGCAGTACTTC.

The gene calls are TRBV5-1 and TRBJ1-6, with 8 bases that match TRBD1. The germline V gene has CDR1 SGHRS and CDR2 YFSETQ. V was clipped by 7 bases and J by 9 bases; unmatched bases: 9. The CDR3 totals 14 residues. The CDR3 DNA sequence: TGCGCCAGCTCCTCCCAGGGGGCGCTTTCACCCCTCCACTTT. Encoded protein: CASSSQGALSPLHF.

The chain recombines TRBV5-4 with TRBJ2-7, with D tentatively TRBD2 (5 bases). The CDR3 loop spans 13 amino acids. Trimming shortened V by 4 bases and J by 3 bases, and 11 bases separated the two germline ends. Germline values: CDR1 SGHNT, CDR2 YYREEE (reference sequence). This chain's CDR3 is CASSPDGDYEQYF. The CDR3 DNA reads TGTGCCAGCAGCCCGGACGGGGACTACGAGCAGTACTTC.

There are many counts of this clonotype. The V call is TRBV7-3, the J call TRBJ2-5; D gene uncertain. The germline CDR1 and CDR2 sequences are SGHTA and FQGTGA. Trimming shortened V by 0 bases and J by 5 bases, and 7 bases separated the two germline ends. The CDR3 loop spans 13 amino acids. In DNA form, the CDR3 reads TGTGCCAGCAGCTTAACACTCGGCGAGACCCAGTACTTC. This sequence encodes CASSLTLGETQYF.